This T cell receptor (beta chain) was profiled in a study of glioma-infiltrating T cells. Using RNA template, CDR3s of TCR alpha and beta were amplified with iRepertoire arm-PCR. TCRdb called the multiplex PCR reads again in MiXCR, with one record for every CDR3 protein. The sample carries around 190,000 distinct CDR3 sequences, 32% recorded once. This clonotype appeared many times. What it recognizes is unknown. Study observations and caveats: CDR3 overlap between tissue and blood was very small. Above-expected tissue-blood divergence occurred in all gliomas, most in low-grade ones.

Source material: glioma tissue, nonneoplastic brain tissue, or PBMCs (not recorded which). This receptor was obtained from a human donor with low-grade glioma or glioblastoma, undergoing nonglioma brain surgery, or in good health (not recorded which).

The CDR3 coding sequence is TGCGCCAGCAGCCAAGAGGGGACAGGGCTCAACCAGCCCCAGCATTTT. It codes for CASSQEGTGLNQPQHF. The V gene is TRBV4-1, the J gene TRBJ1-5; 9 bases align to TRBD1. Germline V CDR1 and CDR2: MGHRA, YSYEKL. The trim removed 0 bases at V and 7 bases at J, leaving 7 bases unmatched. The CDR3 length is 16 residues.